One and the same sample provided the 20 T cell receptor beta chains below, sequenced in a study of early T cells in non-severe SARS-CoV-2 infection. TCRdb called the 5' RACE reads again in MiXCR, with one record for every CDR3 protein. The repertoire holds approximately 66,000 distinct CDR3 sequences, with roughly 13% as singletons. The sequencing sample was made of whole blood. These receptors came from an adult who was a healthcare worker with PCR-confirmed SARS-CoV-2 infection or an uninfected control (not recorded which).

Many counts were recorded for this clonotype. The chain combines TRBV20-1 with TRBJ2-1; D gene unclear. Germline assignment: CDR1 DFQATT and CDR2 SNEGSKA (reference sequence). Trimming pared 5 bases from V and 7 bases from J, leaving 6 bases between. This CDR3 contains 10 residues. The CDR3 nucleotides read TGCAGTGCTCTTGGGAATGAGCAGTTCTTC. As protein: CSALGNEQFF.

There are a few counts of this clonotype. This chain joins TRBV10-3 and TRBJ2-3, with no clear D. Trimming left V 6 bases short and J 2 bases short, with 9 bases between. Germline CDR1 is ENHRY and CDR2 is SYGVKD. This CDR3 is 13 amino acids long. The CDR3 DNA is TGTGCCATCAGAACAGCTGCCACAGATACGCAGTATTTT. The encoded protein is CAIRTAATDTQYF.

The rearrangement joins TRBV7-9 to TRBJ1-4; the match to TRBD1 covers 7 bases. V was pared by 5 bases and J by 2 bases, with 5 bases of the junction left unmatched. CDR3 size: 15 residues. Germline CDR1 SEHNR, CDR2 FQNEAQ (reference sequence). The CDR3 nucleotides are TGTGCCAGCAGCAGACAGGGCGGCACTAATGAAAAACTGTTTTTT. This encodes CASSRQGGTNEKLFF.

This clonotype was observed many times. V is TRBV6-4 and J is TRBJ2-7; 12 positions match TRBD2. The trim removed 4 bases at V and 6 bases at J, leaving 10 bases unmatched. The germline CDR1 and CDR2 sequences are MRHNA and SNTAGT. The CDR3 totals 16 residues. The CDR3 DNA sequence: TGTGCCAGCAGTGGCCCGCCCGCACTAGCGGGAGGCGAGCAGTACTTC. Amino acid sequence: CASSGPPALAGGEQYF.

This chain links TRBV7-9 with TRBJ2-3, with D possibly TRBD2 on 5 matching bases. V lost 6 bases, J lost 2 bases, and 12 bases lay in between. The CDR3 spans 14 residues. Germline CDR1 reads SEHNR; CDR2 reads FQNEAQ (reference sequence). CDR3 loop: CASRRAGDTDTQYF. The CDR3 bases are TGTGCCAGCAGGAGGGCCGGGGACACAGATACGCAGTATTTT. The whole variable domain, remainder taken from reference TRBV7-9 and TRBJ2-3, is DTGVSQNPRHKITKRGQNVTFRCDPISEHNRLYWYRQTLGQGPEFLTYFQNEAQLEKSRLLSDRFSAERPKGSFSTLEIQRTEQGDSAMYLCASRRAGDTDTQYFGPGTRLTVL.

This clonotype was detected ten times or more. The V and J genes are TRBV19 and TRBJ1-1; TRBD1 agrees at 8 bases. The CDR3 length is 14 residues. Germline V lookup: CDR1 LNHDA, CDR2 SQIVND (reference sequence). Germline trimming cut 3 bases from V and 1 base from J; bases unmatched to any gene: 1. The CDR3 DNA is TGTGCCAGTAGTATCACAGGGGGGAACACTGAAGCTTTCTTT. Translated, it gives CASSITGGNTEAFF.

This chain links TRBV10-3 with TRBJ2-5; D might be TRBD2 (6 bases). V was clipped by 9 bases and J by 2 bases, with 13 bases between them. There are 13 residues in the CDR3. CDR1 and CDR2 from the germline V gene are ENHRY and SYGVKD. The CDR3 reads CAIASGTQETQYF. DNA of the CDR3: TGTGCCATTGCCTCAGGGACTCAAGAGACCCAGTACTTC.

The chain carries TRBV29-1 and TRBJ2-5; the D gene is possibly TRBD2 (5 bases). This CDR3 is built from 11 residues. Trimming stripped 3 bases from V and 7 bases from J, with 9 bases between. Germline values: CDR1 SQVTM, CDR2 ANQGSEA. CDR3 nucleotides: TGCAGCGTTGAGGATCGGGGGACCCAGTACTTC. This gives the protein CSVEDRGTQYF. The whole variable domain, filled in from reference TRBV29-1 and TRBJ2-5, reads SAVISQKPSRDICQRGTSLTIQCQVDSQVTMMFWYRQQPGQSLTLIATANQGSEATYESGFVIDKFPISRPNLTFSTLTVSNMSPEDSSIYLCSVEDRGTQYFGPGTRLLVL.

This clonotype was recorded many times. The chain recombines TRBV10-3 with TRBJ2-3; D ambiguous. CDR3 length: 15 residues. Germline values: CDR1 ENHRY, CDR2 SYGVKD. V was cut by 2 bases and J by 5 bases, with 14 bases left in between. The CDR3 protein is CAISEKGLGGDTQYF. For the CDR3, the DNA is TGTGCCATCAGTGAGAAAGGGCTTGGTGGAGATACGCAGTATTTT.

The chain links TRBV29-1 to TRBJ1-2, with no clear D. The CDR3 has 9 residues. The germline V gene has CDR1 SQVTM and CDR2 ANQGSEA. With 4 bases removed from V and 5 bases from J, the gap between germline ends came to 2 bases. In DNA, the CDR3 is TGCAGCGTTGCTTATGGCTACACCTTC. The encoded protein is CSVAYGYTF. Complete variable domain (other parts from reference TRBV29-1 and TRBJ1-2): SAVISQKPSRDICQRGTSLTIQCQVDSQVTMMFWYRQQPGQSLTLIATANQGSEATYESGFVIDKFPISRPNLTFSTLTVSNMSPEDSSIYLCSVAYGYTFGSGTRLTVV.

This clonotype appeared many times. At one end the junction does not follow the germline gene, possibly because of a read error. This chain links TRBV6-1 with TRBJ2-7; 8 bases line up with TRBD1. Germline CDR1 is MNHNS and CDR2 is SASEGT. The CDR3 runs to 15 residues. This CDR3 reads CASRDRGNSAYEQYF. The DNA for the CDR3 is TGTGCCAGCCGTGACAGGGGAAATTCCGCCTACGAGCAGTACTTC.

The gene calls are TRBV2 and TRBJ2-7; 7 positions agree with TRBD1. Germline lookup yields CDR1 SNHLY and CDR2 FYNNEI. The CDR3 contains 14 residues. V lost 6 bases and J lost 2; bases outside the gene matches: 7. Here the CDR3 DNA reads TGTGCCAGCAGCGGGGACAGCGTTACCTACGAGCAGTACTTC. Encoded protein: CASSGDSVTYEQYF.

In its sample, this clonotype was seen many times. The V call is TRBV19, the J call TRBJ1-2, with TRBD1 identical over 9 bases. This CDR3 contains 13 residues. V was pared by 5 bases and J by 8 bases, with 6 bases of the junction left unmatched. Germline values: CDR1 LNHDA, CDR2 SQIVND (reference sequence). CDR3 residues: CASSPRDRDGYTF. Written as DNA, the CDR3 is TGTGCCAGTAGTCCCCGGGACAGGGACGGCTACACCTTC.

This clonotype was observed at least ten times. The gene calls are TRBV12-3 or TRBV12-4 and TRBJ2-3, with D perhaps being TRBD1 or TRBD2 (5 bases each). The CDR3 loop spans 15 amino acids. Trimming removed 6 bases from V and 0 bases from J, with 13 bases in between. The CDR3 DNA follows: TGTGCCAGCAGCCTGGGGGAAAAAAGCACAGATACGCAGTATTTT. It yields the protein CASSLGEKSTDTQYF.

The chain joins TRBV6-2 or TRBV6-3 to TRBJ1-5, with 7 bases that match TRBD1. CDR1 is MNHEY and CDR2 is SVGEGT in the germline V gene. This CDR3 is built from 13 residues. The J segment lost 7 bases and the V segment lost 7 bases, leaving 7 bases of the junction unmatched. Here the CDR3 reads CASTKQGRQPQHF. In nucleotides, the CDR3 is TGTGCCAGCACCAAACAGGGGAGGCAGCCCCAGCATTTT.

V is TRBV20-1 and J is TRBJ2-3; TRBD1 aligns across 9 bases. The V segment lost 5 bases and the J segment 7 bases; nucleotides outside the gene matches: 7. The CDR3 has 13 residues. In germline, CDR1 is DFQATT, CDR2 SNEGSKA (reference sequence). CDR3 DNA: TGCAGTGCTCCCGGGACAGGGTTCCATACGCAGTATTTT. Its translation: CSAPGTGFHTQYF.

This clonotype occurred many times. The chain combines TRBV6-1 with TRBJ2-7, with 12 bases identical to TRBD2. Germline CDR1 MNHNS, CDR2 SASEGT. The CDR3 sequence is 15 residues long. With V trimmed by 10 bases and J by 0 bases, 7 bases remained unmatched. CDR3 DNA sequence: TGTGCCACAAGGACTAGCGGGATGAGCTCCTACGAGCAGTACTTC. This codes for CATRTSGMSSYEQYF.

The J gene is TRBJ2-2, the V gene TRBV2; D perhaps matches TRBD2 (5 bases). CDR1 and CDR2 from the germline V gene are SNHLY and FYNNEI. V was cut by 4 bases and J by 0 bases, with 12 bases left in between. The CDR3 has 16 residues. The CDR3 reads CASSVEASANTGELFF. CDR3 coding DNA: TGTGCCAGCAGTGTGGAGGCATCAGCGAACACCGGGGAGCTGTTTTTT.

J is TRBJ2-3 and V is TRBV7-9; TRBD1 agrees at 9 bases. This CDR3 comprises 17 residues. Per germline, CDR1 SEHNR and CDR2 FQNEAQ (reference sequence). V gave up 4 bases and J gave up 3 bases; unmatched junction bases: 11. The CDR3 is CASSSGTGWIRTDTQYF. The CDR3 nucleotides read TGTGCCAGCAGCTCCGGGACAGGGTGGATTCGAACAGATACGCAGTATTTT.

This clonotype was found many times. This CDR3 reads CASSARGTDTQYF. The CDR3 DNA reads as TGCGCCAGCAGCGCGCGGGGCACAGATACGCAGTATTTT. The chain uses TRBV5-1 and TRBJ2-3; a possible D gene is TRBD2 (5 bases). Trimming left V 4 bases short and J 1 base short, with 7 bases between. Per the germline V gene, CDR1 is SGHRS and CDR2 is YFSETQ. The CDR3 length is 13 residues.